The rows below give T cell receptor beta chains drawn from one sample of a study of T cells after yellow fever vaccination. TCRdb passed the 5' RACE reads through MiXCR, listing each CDR3 protein once. The sample records around 350,000 distinct CDR3 sequences, under 7.5% being singletons. The material was PBMCs, obtained 5 days after the yellow fever booster vaccination. These receptors came from a man under 40 who received the YFV17D yellow fever vaccine. The CDR3 runs from the conserved cysteine through the conserved F or W. The D gene is left open where the match is weak. Clone sizes are given selectively: once, few, many, or a class where the clone is expanded.

j_call	v_call	clone_size	d_call	cdr3_aa	cdr3_nt
TRBJ2-1	TRBV20-1	many	.	CSASGSSIGDNEQFF	TGCAGTGCTAGTGGTTCCTCGATAGGCGACAATGAGCAGTTCTTC
TRBJ2-7	TRBV7-9	few	.	CASSLVSIYEQYF	TGTGCCAGCAGCTTAGTGTCTATCTACGAGCAGTACTTC
TRBJ2-7	TRBV5-1	.	.	CASSSEAIAYEQYF	TGCGCCAGCAGCTCGGAGGCCATAGCCTACGAGCAGTACTTC
TRBJ2-1	TRBV20-1	many	.	CSASGAIRAYNEQFF	TGCAGTGCTAGCGGCGCCATCCGGGCCTACAATGAGCAGTTCTTC
TRBJ2-1	TRBV4-3	few	.	CASSQGVDLREQFF	TGCGCCAGCAGCCAAGGGGTCGACCTCAGGGAGCAGTTCTTC
TRBJ2-7	TRBV20-1	.	.	CSASLPGVPSYEQYF	TGCAGTGCTAGCCTCCCGGGAGTCCCCTCCTACGAGCAGTACTTC
TRBJ2-7	TRBV28	many	.	CASSSPGEAPYEQYF	TGTGCCAGCAGTTCCCCGGGGGAGGCTCCCTACGAGCAGTACTTC
TRBJ2-1	TRBV4-3	.	.	CASSQARAVYNEQFF	TGCGCCAGCAGCCAAGCGCGCGCCGTCTACAATGAGCAGTTCTTC
TRBJ2-5	TRBV7-2	few	TRBD2	CASSSAGSEETQYF	TGTGCCAGCAGCTCAGCGGGGAGTGAAGAGACCCAGTACTTC
TRBJ2-7	TRBV18	few	.	CASSPGSGGRGSYEQYF	TGTGCCAGCTCACCAGGTTCCGGGGGTAGAGGCTCCTACGAGCAGTACTTC
TRBJ2-3	TRBV2	many	TRBD2	CASSWLAGAVDTQYF	TGTGCCAGCAGTTGGCTAGCGGGAGCCGTAGATACGCAGTATTTT
TRBJ2-1	TRBV20-1	few	.	CSARGESYNEQFF	TGCAGTGCTAGGGGAGAGTCCTACAATGAGCAGTTCTTC
TRBJ2-4	TRBV7-2	.	TRBD1	CASSLGQRLAKNIQYF	TGTGCCAGCAGCTTGGGACAGAGGCTAGCCAAAAACATTCAGTACTTC
TRBJ2-1	TRBV12-3/TRBV12-4	few	TRBD2	CASSFGTSGVLEQFF	TGTGCCAGCAGTTTTGGGACTAGCGGGGTCCTTGAGCAGTTCTTC
TRBJ1-6	TRBV2	few	TRBD1	CAVSQQGSVSYNSPLHF	TGTGCCGTTTCTCAACAGGGGAGTGTTTCCTATAATTCACCCCTCCACTTT
TRBJ2-1	TRBV20-1	few	.	CSAFGGGRLYNEQFF	TGCAGTGCTTTCGGAGGGGGGAGGCTCTACAATGAGCAGTTCTTC
TRBJ1-6	TRBV20-1	many	.	CSASDTRRESPLHF	TGCAGTGCTTCCGACACTAGGCGCGAATCACCCCTCCACTTT
TRBJ2-1	TRBV20-1	.	TRBD2	CSARQTSGSDEQFF	TGCAGTGCTAGACAGACTAGCGGGAGTGATGAGCAGTTCTTC
TRBJ2-7	TRBV4-3	many	TRBD1	CASSQGGAGTGSEQYF	TGCGCCAGCAGCCAGGGGGGTGCCGGGACAGGCTCCGAGCAGTACTTC
TRBJ1-1	TRBV20-1	many	TRBD1	CSASGGRGAFF	TGCAGTGCCTCAGGGGGGCGGGGAGCTTTCTTT
TRBJ1-1	TRBV5-1	many	.	CASSLTGPGGNTEAFF	TGCGCCAGCAGCTTGACGGGGCCGGGGGGGAACACTGAAGCTTTCTTT
TRBJ1-5	TRBV27	few	.	CASNSSTEYSNQPQHF	TGTGCCAGCAACAGTTCGACCGAGTATAGCAATCAGCCCCAGCATTTT
TRBJ1-2	TRBV5-1	.	TRBD1	CASSYRGTDYGYTF	TGCGCCAGCAGCTACCGCGGGACAGATTATGGCTACACCTTC
TRBJ1-5	TRBV19	many	TRBD1	CASSRTGGNQPQHF	TGTGCCAGTAGCAGGACAGGGGGCAATCAGCCCCAGCATTTT
TRBJ1-1	TRBV5-4	many	.	CASSIGQGNTEAFF	TGTGCCAGCAGCATCGGACAAGGAAACACTGAAGCTTTCTTT